Listed below are T cell receptor beta chains from one sample, sequenced in a study of blood T cell repertoires in COVID-19. Assay used: immunoSEQ multiplex PCR; TCRdb lists only in-frame clones, some missing. This repertoire shows around 260,000 clones, under 90% found once; its top ten account for 7.5% to 10%. The sequenced sample consisted of peripheral blood. Receptors originate from a woman aged 45-60 years who had recovered from COVID-19. The CDR3 runs from the conserved cysteine through the conserved F or W. A D gene is named only where the DNA matches it firmly. Clone size is shown for a subset of rows, as once, few, many or a class of expanded clone.

d_gene	abundance	v_gene	j_gene	CDR3nt	CDR3aa
NA	few	TRBV11-2	TRBJ2-5	TGTGCCAGCAGCCAGGGGTACCAAGAGACCCAGTACTTC	CASSQGYQETQYF
TRBD1	NA	TRBV19	TRBJ1-2	TGTGCCAGTTCTTCCGGGACAGGGCATGGCTATGGCTACACCTTC	CASSSGTGHGYGYTF
NA	NA	TRBV18	TRBJ2-5	TGTGCCAGCTCACCAGGGCTAACGGAGACCCAGTACTTC	CASSPGLTETQYF
NA	NA	TRBV28	TRBJ1-1	TGTGCCAGCAGGGGCTTACAGGGGAACACTGAAGCTTTCTTT	CASRGLQGNTEAFF
TRBD1	NA	TRBV29-1	TRBJ2-3	TGCAGCACTAGGGGGCGCGGCATGGCAGATACGCAGTATTTT	CSTRGRGMADTQYF
TRBD1	NA	TRBV18	TRBJ1-3	TGTGCCAGCTCACCATTCGGACAGGATGCTGGAAACACCATATATTTT	CASSPFGQDAGNTIYF
TRBD1	NA	TRBV6-1	TRBJ1-1	TGTGCCAGCAGTGGCGGGACAGGGGCAGTAGGGATCACTGAAGCTTTCTTT	CASSGGTGAVGITEAFF
TRBD1	NA	TRBV2	TRBJ1-1	TGTGCCAGCAGGGGACAGGGGGCCTCTGAAGCTTTCTTT	CASRGQGASEAFF
TRBD1	once	TRBV6-1	TRBJ1-2	TGTGCCAGCAGTGAAGCGGGGACAGGGCTCCCCTATGGCTACACCTTC	CASSEAGTGLPYGYTF
TRBD1	NA	TRBV7-8	TRBJ1-2	TGTGCCAGCAGCTTAGCCCCCTGGGACAGGGGTACAAATGGCTACACCTTC	CASSLAPWDRGTNGYTF
TRBD2	NA	TRBV7-2	TRBJ2-5	TGTGCCAGCAGCTTTCGCGCCGGGACTAGCGGGGGGAGGGGAGAGACCCAGTACTTC	CASSFRAGTSGGRGETQYF
NA	NA	TRBV4-2	TRBJ2-7	TGTGCCAGCAGCCAAGACAGGTCCTACGAGCAGTACTTC	CASSQDRSYEQYF
NA	NA	TRBV30	TRBJ1-6	TGTGCCTGGAGTCGGGCAGGGCCTAATTCACCCCTCCACTTT	CAWSRAGPNSPLHF
NA	NA	TRBV5-1	TRBJ2-1	TGCGCCAGCAGCTTGGAAGGGAGCTCCTACAATGAGCAGTTCTTC	CASSLEGSSYNEQFF
TRBD1	NA	TRBV7-3	TRBJ2-5	TGTGCCAGCAGCTTAAATGTAGGGGGCGCGGAGACCCAGTACTTC	CASSLNVGGAETQYF
NA	NA	TRBV7-9	TRBJ2-2	TGTGCCAGCAGCTTACGGAACACCGGGGAGCTGTTTTTT	CASSLRNTGELFF
TRBD1	NA	TRBV19	TRBJ2-6	TGTGCCACGGGACAGGGAAGGTCTGGGGCCAACGTCCTGACTTTC	CATGQGRSGANVLTF
TRBD2	NA	TRBV3-1/TRBV3-2	TRBJ2-5	TGTGCCAGCAGCCAAGAAGGAGGAGCGGGGGCCGAGACCCAGTACTTC	CASSQEGGAGAETQYF
TRBD1	NA	TRBV28	TRBJ1-1	TGTGCCAGCAGCCAGGGGGGACAGGGAACTTACACTGAAGCTTTCTTT	CASSQGGQGTYTEAFF
NA	NA	TRBV7-3	TRBJ2-2	TGTGCCAGCAGCTTACAGGGGAACACCGGGGAGCTGTTTTTT	CASSLQGNTGELFF
NA	NA	TRBV4-3	TRBJ2-7	TGCGCCAGCAGCCCAAATTGGGGAGATTCCTACGAGCAGTACTTC	CASSPNWGDSYEQYF
NA	NA	TRBV24-1	TRBJ2-3	TGTGCCACCAGTGATTCCAATAGATTGAGCACAGATACGCAGTATTTT	CATSDSNRLSTDTQYF
NA	NA	TRBV28	TRBJ2-1	TGTGCCAGCAGCCTGAGACTAAATGAGCAGTTCTTC	CASSLRLNEQFF
NA	few	TRBV4-2	TRBJ1-2	TGTGCCAGCAGCCAAGACGGGTCCTATGGCTACACCTTC	CASSQDGSYGYTF